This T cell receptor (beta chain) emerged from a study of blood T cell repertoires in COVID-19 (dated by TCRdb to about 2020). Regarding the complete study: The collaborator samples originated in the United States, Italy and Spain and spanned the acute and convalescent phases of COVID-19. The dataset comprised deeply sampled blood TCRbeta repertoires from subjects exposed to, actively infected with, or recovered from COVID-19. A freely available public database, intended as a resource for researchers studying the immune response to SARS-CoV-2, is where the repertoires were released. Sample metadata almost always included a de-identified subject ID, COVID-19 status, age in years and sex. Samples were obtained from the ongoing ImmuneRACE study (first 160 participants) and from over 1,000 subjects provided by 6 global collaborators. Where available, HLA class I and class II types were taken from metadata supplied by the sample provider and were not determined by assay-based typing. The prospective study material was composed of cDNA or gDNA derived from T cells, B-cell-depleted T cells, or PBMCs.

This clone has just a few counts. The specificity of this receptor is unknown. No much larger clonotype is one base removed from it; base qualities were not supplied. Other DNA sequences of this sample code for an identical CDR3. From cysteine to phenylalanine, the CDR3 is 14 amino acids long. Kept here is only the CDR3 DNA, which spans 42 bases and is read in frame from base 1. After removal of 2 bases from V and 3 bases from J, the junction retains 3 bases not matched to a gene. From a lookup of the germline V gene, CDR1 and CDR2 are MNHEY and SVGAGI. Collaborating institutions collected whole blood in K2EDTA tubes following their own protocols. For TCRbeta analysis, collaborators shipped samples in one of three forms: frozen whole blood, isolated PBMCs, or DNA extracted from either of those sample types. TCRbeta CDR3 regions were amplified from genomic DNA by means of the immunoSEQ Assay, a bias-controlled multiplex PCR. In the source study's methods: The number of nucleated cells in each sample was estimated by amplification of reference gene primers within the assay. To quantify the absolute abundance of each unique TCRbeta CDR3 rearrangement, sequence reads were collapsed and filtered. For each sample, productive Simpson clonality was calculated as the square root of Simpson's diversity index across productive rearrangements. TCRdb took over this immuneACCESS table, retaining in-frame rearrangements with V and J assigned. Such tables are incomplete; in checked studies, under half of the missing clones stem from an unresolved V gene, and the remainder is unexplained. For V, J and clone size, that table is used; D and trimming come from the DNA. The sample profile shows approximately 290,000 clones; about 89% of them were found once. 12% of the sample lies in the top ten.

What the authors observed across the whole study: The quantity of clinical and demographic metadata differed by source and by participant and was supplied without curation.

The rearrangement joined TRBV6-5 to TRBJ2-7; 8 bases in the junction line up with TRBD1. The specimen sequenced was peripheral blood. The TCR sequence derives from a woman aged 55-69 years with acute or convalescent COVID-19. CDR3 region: CASSYDRGGYEQYF. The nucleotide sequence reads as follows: TGTGCCAGCAGTTACGACAGGGGAGGCTACGAGCAGTACTTC.